Below are 29 T cell receptor beta chains sequenced from a single sample in a study of Ad26.COV2.S vaccination and SARS-CoV-2 variants. Regarding treatment: 19 received Ad26.COV2.S at low or high dose, single or two shots; about 5 received placebo; per-sample allocation not given. At day 63 after the first vaccine or placebo injection, samples were drawn. Measured with immunoSEQ multiplex PCR; TCRdb has only the in-frame clones, and not every one. The table has 330,000 or so clones, under 90% seen once. Sequenced material: peripheral blood, taken in a trial of Ad26.COV2.S vaccine versus placebo. These receptors were taken from a person aged 18-65 years who received the Ad26.COV2.S COVID-19 vaccine or a placebo.

The V call is TRBV18, the J call TRBJ1-1; 8 nucleotides line up with TRBD1. The germline V gene encodes CDR1 KGHSH and CDR2 LQKENI. The CDR3 runs 16 residues. V lost 4 bases to trimming and J lost 3 bases; unmatched junction nucleotides: 10. The CDR3 loop is CASSQTRGLADTEAFF. In DNA, the CDR3 is TGTGCCAGCTCACAAACCAGGGGGCTGGCGGACACTGAAGCTTTCTTT.

This sequence joins TRBV6-2 or TRBV6-3 and TRBJ1-1; no reliable D call. Germline loops: CDR1 MNHEY, CDR2 SVGEGT. Trimming took 6 bases from V and 1 from J, leaving 18 bases between them. CDR3 length equals 16 residues. CDR3 sequence: CASSPTPDGGNTEAFF. CDR3 sequence (DNA): TGTGCCAGCAGCCCAACCCCGGATGGTGGGAACACTGAAGCTTTCTTT.

The chain uses TRBV27 and TRBJ1-2, with TRBD1 identical over 7 bases. The CDR3 contains 16 residues. V gave up 7 bases and J gave up 2 bases; unmatched junction bases: 13. The V gene's germline CDR1 is MNHEY and CDR2 SMNVEV (reference sequence). CDR3 in amino acids: CASTPRLGGANYGYTF. CDR3 sequence (DNA): TGTGCCAGCACCCCTCGGTTAGGGGGCGCGAACTATGGCTACACCTTC.

DNA for the CDR3: TGTGCCATCAGCAAGGGTTGGAAATCCACAGATACGCAGTATTTT. Translating gives CAISKGWKSTDTQYF. This chain joins TRBV10-3 and TRBJ2-3, with no clear D. Germline V CDR1 and CDR2: ENHRY, SYGVKD. The germline V and J ends were trimmed by 6 bases and 2 bases, with 15 bases remaining between them. The CDR3 has 15 residues.

The chain employs TRBV2 and TRBJ2-1; 11 nucleotides line up with TRBD2. Germline V lookup: CDR1 SNHLY, CDR2 FYNNEI. The V segment lost 4 bases and the J segment 9 bases; nucleotides outside the gene matches: 11. The CDR3 loop spans 16 amino acids. The DNA for the CDR3 is TGTGCCAGCAGTGCCCTTAGCGGGAGGGTCGACGGTGAGCAGTTCTTC. Amino acids: CASSALSGRVDGEQFF.

The chain couples TRBV4-3 to TRBJ2-3; no firm D call. This CDR3 has 15 residues. Germline V gene data show CDR1 as LGHNA and CDR2 as YSLEER. V lost 1 base and J 0 bases, leaving 8 bases between the germline ends. CDR3 DNA: TGCGCCAGCAGCCAAGGTGATCGGAGCACAGATACGCAGTATTTT. This translates into CASSQGDRSTDTQYF.

This sequence joins TRBV2 and TRBJ1-4; possible D gene TRBD1, 6 bases. CDR1 is SNHLY, CDR2 FYNNEI, per germline. V shed 1 base and J shed 5 bases, with 8 bases lying between them. The CDR3 totals 14 residues. This CDR3 is CASSEGTENEKLFF. The CDR3 DNA reads TGTGCCAGCAGTGAAGGGACAGAGAATGAAAAACTGTTTTTT.

The J gene is TRBJ2-2, the V gene TRBV6-2 or TRBV6-3, with D maybe TRBD1 (5 bases). CDR1 is MNHEY, CDR2 SVGEGT, per germline. This CDR3 has 15 amino acids. V lost 4 bases, J lost 9 bases, and 18 bases lay in between. The CDR3 loop reads CASSSDSSPLWELFF. CDR3 nucleotides: TGTGCCAGCAGTTCCGACAGCTCTCCTCTTTGGGAGCTGTTTTTT.

V and J are TRBV29-1 and TRBJ1-1; 10 bases map to TRBD1. Germline loops: CDR1 SQVTM, CDR2 ANQGSEA. The CDR3 sequence is 13 residues long. The trim removed 5 bases at V and 5 bases at J, leaving 5 bases unmatched. The DNA of the CDR3 is TGCAGCGTTTGGGACAGGGGTGGAACTGAAGCTTTCTTT. This sequence encodes CSVWDRGGTEAFF.

This rearrangement joins TRBV7-2 to TRBJ2-1, with a weak D call TRBD2 (6 bases). The germline V gene encodes CDR1 SGHTA and CDR2 FQGNSA. This CDR3 has 15 residues. Deletions cut 2 bases from V and 2 bases from J, with 10 bases between. Written as DNA, the CDR3 is TGTGCCAGCAGCTTAACGGGGGAGGCCTACAATGAGCAGTTCTTC. It is translated as CASSLTGEAYNEQFF.

The chain recombines TRBV3-1 (or the pseudogene TRBV3-2) with TRBJ2-3; D remains ambiguous. Trimming stripped 0 bases from V and 2 bases from J, with 9 bases between. Germline V lookup: CDR1 LGHDT, CDR2 YNNKEL (reference sequence). CDR3 size: 15 residues. CDR3 in amino acids: CASSQDTAYTDTQYF. The CDR3 DNA reads TGTGCCAGCAGCCAAGATACGGCCTACACAGATACGCAGTATTTT.

This clone was counted only a few times. CDR3 sequence (DNA): TGCAGCGTTGAAGTCACAGGGCTAGGTTACGAGCAGTACTTC. The encoded protein is CSVEVTGLGYEQYF. The chain links TRBV29-1 to TRBJ2-7, with D perhaps matching TRBD1 (6 bases). The CDR3 runs 14 residues. V dropped 1 base and J dropped 4 bases, with 14 bases sitting between them. Germline-derived CDR1 and CDR2 are SQVTM and ANQGSEA.

The V call is TRBV6-6, the J call TRBJ2-7; D remains unclear. Germline CDR1 is MNHNY and CDR2 is SVGAGI (reference sequence). V gave up 7 bases and J gave up 2 bases, with 21 bases separating them. This CDR3 has 16 amino acids. The CDR3 DNA sequence: TGTGCCAGCACCCCAGCTCCTCTAGGTCCCGCCTACGAGCAGTACTTC. Amino acids: CASTPAPLGPAYEQYF.

The chain couples TRBV4-3 to TRBJ2-2; TRBD2 matches 8 bases. Germline CDR1 and CDR2: LGHNA and YSLEER. The CDR3 length is 16 residues. V lost 4 bases and J lost 2; bases outside the gene matches: 6. The CDR3 loop reads CASSRDSGANTGELFF. DNA for the CDR3: TGCGCCAGCAGCCGAGATAGCGGGGCTAACACCGGGGAGCTGTTTTTT.

This clone showed up just a few times. The CDR3 reads CASSSTASNQPQHF. The CDR3 DNA reads TGTGCCAGTAGTTCCACAGCCAGCAATCAGCCCCAGCATTTT. The chain links TRBV19 to TRBJ1-5; D ambiguous. The germline CDR1 and CDR2 sequences are LNHDA and SQIVND (reference sequence). V lost 5 bases and J lost 1, with 9 bases in between. This CDR3 region has 14 residues.

The V and J genes are TRBV7-2 and TRBJ2-3; tentatively, D is TRBD2 (6 bases). The germline gives CDR1 SGHTA, CDR2 FQGNSA. CDR3 length: 15 amino acids. Trimming removed 6 bases at V and 4 bases at J, with 17 bases between. For the CDR3, the DNA is TGTGCCAGCAGGATCGGGGGTTCTCCCTCAGATACGCAGTATTTT. This translates into CASRIGGSPSDTQYF.

With regard to this clone: Other nucleotide sequences from this sample produce the same CDR3. The V call is TRBV5-6, the J call TRBJ2-7, with D hard to call. The V end lost 1 base, the J end lost 4 bases, and 3 bases lay between the germline ends. This CDR3 is built from 11 residues. Per the germline V gene, CDR1 is SGHDT and CDR2 is YYEEEE. Here the CDR3 DNA reads TGTGCCAGCAGCTTGAGGTACGAGCAGTACTTC. Translation: CASSLRYEQYF. Full variable domain (remainder filled in from reference TRBV5-6 and TRBJ2-7): DAGVTQSPTHLIKTRGQQVTLRCSPKSGHDTVSWYQQALGQGPQFIFQYYEEEERQRGNFPDRFSGHQFPNYSSELNVNALLLGDSALYLCASSLRYEQYFGPGTRLTVT.

This clone was observed a single time. The rearrangement uses TRBV19 and TRBJ1-1; no definite D call. The CDR3 has 14 amino acids. CDR1 is LNHDA, CDR2 SQIVND, per germline (reference sequence). V was cut by 3 bases and J by 4 bases, with 12 bases left in between. The CDR3 here is CASSITARRTEAFF. DNA for the CDR3: TGTGCCAGTAGTATTACGGCGAGGCGCACTGAAGCTTTCTTT.

Worth noting for this clone: Additional DNA sequences in this sample encode the identical CDR3. The chain combines TRBV13 with TRBJ1-2, with 7 bases aligning to TRBD1. V lost 5 bases to trimming and J lost 2 bases; unmatched junction nucleotides: 2. CDR3 length: 13 amino acids. Germline V gene sequence: CDR1 PRHDT, CDR2 FYEKMQ (reference sequence). The CDR3 DNA reads TGTGCCAGCAGCCTGGGACAGAACTATGGCTACACCTTC. It specifies CASSLGQNYGYTF.

The chain joins TRBV4-1 to TRBJ1-1; tentatively, D is TRBD1 (6 bases). V was cut by 3 bases and J by 7 bases, with 12 bases left in between. Looked up from germline, CDR1 is MGHRA and CDR2 is YSYEKL. The CDR3 covers 13 residues. The CDR3 protein is CASSQLRGGEAFF. The DNA for the CDR3 is TGCGCCAGCAGCCAGTTGAGGGGGGGTGAAGCTTTCTTT.

V is TRBV2 and J is TRBJ1-5; D is undetermined. This CDR3 has 13 amino acids. The germline gives CDR1 SNHLY, CDR2 FYNNEI. V lost 2 bases and J lost 6, with 8 bases in between. CDR3 sequence reads: CASSEKGTQPQHF. CDR3 sequence (DNA): TGTGCCAGCAGTGAAAAGGGCACTCAGCCCCAGCATTTT.

This clone was seen more than once but under ten times. The chain links TRBV7-2 to TRBJ2-2; the D call may be TRBD1 or TRBD2 (5 bases each). The germline V and J ends were trimmed by 1 base and 5 bases, with 14 bases remaining between them. Germline V lookup: CDR1 SGHTA, CDR2 FQGNSA. The length of the CDR3 is 16 residues. CDR3 region: CASSLGRGRGTGELFF. Written as DNA, the CDR3 is TGTGCCAGCAGCTTAGGAAGGGGTAGAGGGACCGGGGAGCTGTTTTTT.

J is TRBJ1-2 and V is TRBV27, with D possibly TRBD1 on 5 matching bases. The CDR3 loop spans 17 amino acids. CDR1 and CDR2 (germline): MNHEY, SMNVEV (reference sequence). The V and J ends lost 8 bases and 1 base respectively, with 23 bases between them. The CDR3 loop reads CASHPRGDGIGNYGYTF. Here the CDR3 DNA reads TGTGCCAGCCACCCCCGGGGGGACGGCATCGGTAACTATGGCTACACCTTC.

V gene TRBV4-3 combines with J gene TRBJ1-1, with D possibly matching TRBD1 (5 bases). The length of the CDR3 is 15 residues. V lost 0 bases, J lost 10 bases, and 18 bases lay in between. Per the germline V gene, CDR1 is LGHNA and CDR2 is YSLEER. The CDR3 DNA reads as TGCGCCAGCAGCCAAGATAGGAGGGATCTCGGGGGAGCTTTCTTT. Its protein product is CASSQDRRDLGGAFF.

V is TRBV6-5 and J is TRBJ1-4; TRBD1 might be the D (5 bases). Germline V CDR1 and CDR2: MNHEY, SVGAGI. V lost 0 bases, J lost 7 bases, and 15 bases lay in between. The CDR3 length is 16 residues. The CDR3 spells CASSYSRDQSSEKLFF. The CDR3 DNA is TGTGCCAGCAGTTACTCTCGGGACCAAAGTAGTGAAAAACTGTTTTTT.

The chain combines TRBV5-1 with TRBJ1-2, with D uncertain. Germline V gene sequence: CDR1 SGHRS, CDR2 YFSETQ. Trimming took off 1 base at V and 5 bases at J, with 9 bases between the two ends. This CDR3 region has 13 residues. The CDR3 protein is CASSLPDAYGYTF. DNA of the CDR3: TGCGCCAGCAGCTTGCCAGATGCGTATGGCTACACCTTC.

This clone showed up just once. The CDR3 bases are TGTGCCAGCAGCGCGTGGGGGAACTACAATGAGCAGTTCTTC. It codes for CASSAWGNYNEQFF. This chain uses TRBV9 with TRBJ2-1, with D possibly called TRBD1 or TRBD2 (5 bases each). From germline, CDR1 is SGDLS and CDR2 YYNGEE. This CDR3 comprises 14 residues. Trimming pared 3 bases from V and 3 bases from J, leaving 10 bases between.

The J gene is TRBJ2-5, the V gene TRBV12-3 or TRBV12-4; the D is unclear. This CDR3 has 12 amino acids. Deletions cut 2 bases from V and 9 bases from J, with 10 bases between. In DNA, the CDR3 is TGTGCCAGCAGTTTAACGAGTGAGGCCCAGTACTTC. This sequence encodes CASSLTSEAQYF.

The V and J genes are TRBV13 and TRBJ2-7; 9 nucleotides line up with TRBD1. CDR1 is PRHDT, CDR2 FYEKMQ, per germline (reference sequence). CDR3 length: 15 residues. V shed 5 bases, J shed 4 bases, and the junction held 9 bases outside the gene matches. CDR3 sequence (DNA): TGTGCCAGCAGCAGAGCCGGGACAGGGATATACGAGCAGTACTTC. This codes for CASSRAGTGIYEQYF.